The 16 T cell receptor beta chains below all came from one sample that was sequenced in a study of T cell repertoires and HLA-DP antigens. The antigens these receptors bind are not known. Repertoires were generated with immunoSEQ multiplex PCR, while TCRdb's copy carries only in-frame clones and drops some. The sample lists about 89,000 clones, about nine tenths occurring once. The specimen was CD4+ T cells from PBMCs. Receptors were obtained from a man aged 50 to 60 in good health and CMV-seronegative.

V and J are TRBV30 and TRBJ2-2, with D possibly being TRBD1 (6 bases). The CDR3 runs 14 residues. Germline V gene lookup returns CDR1 GTSNPN and CDR2 SVGIG (reference sequence). Trimming took off 2 bases at V and 1 base at J, with 8 bases between the two ends. DNA of the CDR3: TGTGCCTGGAGTAAGGACAGGAACACCGGGGAGCTGTTTTTT. It encodes CAWSKDRNTGELFF.

The chain recombines TRBV7-2 with TRBJ2-7; TRBD1 is a possible D gene (6 bases). CDR1 is SGHTA and CDR2 is FQGNSA in the germline V gene. V gave up 4 bases and J gave up 0 bases, with 10 bases separating them. The CDR3 totals 14 residues. The CDR3 DNA is TGTGCCAGCAGCTACGACAGGTCCTCCTACGAGCAGTACTTC. Translation: CASSYDRSSYEQYF. The full variable domain, rest sourced from reference TRBV7-2 and TRBJ2-7, is GAGVSQSPSNKVTEKGKDVELRCDPISGHTALYWYRQSLGQGLEFLIYFQGNSAPDKSGLPSDRFSAERTGGSVSTLTIQRTQQEDSAVYLCASSYDRSSYEQYFGPGTRLTVT.

This clone was found a few times. The chain is built from TRBV5-1 and TRBJ2-3, with a possible D match to TRBD2 (6 bases). This CDR3 comprises 15 residues. Germline V gene data show CDR1 as SGHRS and CDR2 as YFSETQ. V was clipped by 3 bases and J by 3 bases, with 14 bases between them. The chain's CDR3 is CASSSRGTPTDTQYF. The CDR3 DNA reads as TGCGCCAGCAGCTCAAGAGGGACTCCTACAGATACGCAGTATTTT. The full variable domain, rest sourced from reference TRBV5-1 and TRBJ2-3, is KAGVTQTPRYLIKTRGQQVTLSCSPISGHRSVSWYQQTPGQGLQFLFEYFSETQRNKGNFPGRFSGRQFSNSRSEMNVSTLELGDSALYLCASSSRGTPTDTQYFGPGTRLTVL.

A few counts support this clone. The chain carries TRBV15 and TRBJ1-2; D is uncertain. Trimming removed 1 base from V and 2 bases from J, with 5 bases in between. The CDR3 consists of 13 residues. Germline CDR1 is LNHNV and CDR2 is YYDKDF (reference sequence). This CDR3 reads CATSRGENYGYTF. In DNA, the CDR3 is TGTGCCACCAGCAGAGGGGAGAACTATGGCTACACCTTC.

The J gene is TRBJ2-2, the V gene TRBV27; 12 bases map to TRBD2. Unmatched junction bases numbered 3, after V lost 6 bases and J lost 7 bases. Germline-derived CDR1 and CDR2 are MNHEY and SMNVEV (reference sequence). This CDR3 comprises 14 residues. The CDR3 bases are TGTGCCAGCAGCCGACTAGCGGGAGTCGGGGAGCTGTTTTTT. It codes for CASSRLAGVGELFF.

This sequence joins TRBV1 and TRBJ1-5; the table's D call, TRBD1, was not checked against the DNA. TRBV1 is termed a pseudogene. The CDR3 covers 14 residues. The CDR3 coding sequence is TGCACCAGCCTCAGGGTACAGGGGCGGCAGCCCCAGCATTTT. It codes for CTSLRVQGRQPQHF.

The V and J genes are TRBV5-8 and TRBJ2-1, with unresolved D. The germline V gene has CDR1 SGHTS and CDR2 YDEGEE. CDR3 length equals 15 residues. V gave up 4 bases and J gave up 2 bases, with 13 bases separating them. The CDR3: CASSQTDHPYNEQFF. CDR3 coding DNA: TGTGCCAGCAGCCAAACAGATCATCCCTACAATGAGCAGTTCTTC.

The V and J genes are TRBV7-2 and TRBJ2-2; unclear D gene. The germline V gene has CDR1 SGHTA and CDR2 FQGNSA. The CDR3 totals 13 residues. V dropped 1 base and J dropped 2 bases, with 2 bases sitting between them. The CDR3 loop reads CASSLDNTGELFF. Written as DNA, the CDR3 is TGTGCCAGCAGCTTAGATAACACCGGGGAGCTGTTTTTT.

This chain joins TRBV7-2 and TRBJ2-7, with unresolved D. Germline CDR1 and CDR2: SGHTA and FQGNSA. The CDR3 is 17 amino acids. With 5 bases removed from V and 0 bases from J, the gap between germline ends came to 20 bases. CDR3 bases: TGTGCCAGCAGCCGCCAAATTCAACGGACGGACTCCTACGAGCAGTACTTC. Amino acid sequence: CASSRQIQRTDSYEQYF.

The rearrangement joins TRBV9 to TRBJ1-2; D is unclear. There are 14 residues in the CDR3. The germline V gene encodes CDR1 SGDLS and CDR2 YYNGEE. V gave up 1 base and J gave up 8 bases, with 15 bases separating them. The CDR3 loop reads CASSVPPYSEGYTF. CDR3 bases: TGTGCCAGCAGCGTACCCCCCTATTCGGAGGGCTACACCTTC.

This clone has only a few counts. The chain couples TRBV18 to TRBJ1-1; D unresolved. Trimming stripped 3 bases from V and 4 bases from J, with 6 bases between. The germline CDR1 and CDR2 sequences are KGHSH and LQKENI. This CDR3 region has 12 residues. The CDR3 nucleotides read TGTGCCAGCTCACCTCTTTCCACTGAAGCTTTCTTT. This sequence encodes CASSPLSTEAFF.

The V and J genes are TRBV6-6 and TRBJ2-2; the match to TRBD1 covers 8 bases. J gave up 7 bases and V 5 bases, and 9 bases lay outside the gene matches. Germline V gene sequence: CDR1 MNHNY, CDR2 SVGAGI (reference sequence). The CDR3 sequence is 15 residues long. This CDR3 reads CASSVPGGRVGELFF. DNA for the CDR3: TGTGCCAGCAGTGTTCCAGGGGGCCGGGTCGGGGAGCTGTTTTTT.

The V and J genes are TRBV7-8 and TRBJ2-7, with TRBD1 identical over 11 bases. Germline assignment: CDR1 SGHVS and CDR2 FQNEAQ. The CDR3 extends over 15 amino acids. V was pared by 3 bases and J by 6 bases, with 7 bases of the junction left unmatched. CDR3 bases: TGTGCCAGCAGCTTTACCGGGACAGGGGGTATCGAGCAGTACTTC. Translated, it gives CASSFTGTGGIEQYF. Variable domain in full (rest from reference TRBV7-8 and TRBJ2-7): GAGVSQSPRYKVAKRGQDVALRCDPISGHVSLFWYQQALGQGPEFLTYFQNEAQLDKSGLPSDRFFAERPEGSVSTLKIQRTQQEDSAVYLCASSFTGTGGIEQYFGPGTRLTVT.

The gene calls are TRBV29-1 and TRBJ2-5; D possibly corresponds to TRBD2 (6 bases). Trimming stripped 2 bases from V and 5 bases from J, with 18 bases between. CDR1 and CDR2 from the germline V gene are SQVTM and ANQGSEA. This CDR3 comprises 15 residues. CDR3 residues: CSVETSQGGDETQYF. CDR3 sequence (DNA): TGCAGCGTTGAAACCTCCCAGGGAGGCGACGAGACCCAGTACTTC.

With regard to this clone: At one of its ends the junction is not consistent with the germline gene, which may arise from a read error. The J gene is TRBJ2-5, the V gene TRBV7-7; a weak D match, TRBD2 (6 bases). Germline assignment: CDR1 SSHAT and CDR2 FNYEAQ (reference sequence). This CDR3 is 16 amino acids long. CDR3 in DNA: TGTGCTAGCAGCTTTAGGCCGGGAGCGCTCCGGGAGACCCAGTACTTC. This gives the protein CASSFRPGALRETQYF.

Only one count was recorded for this clone. J is TRBJ1-2 and V is TRBV5-4; D perhaps matches TRBD1 (5 bases). CDR1 is SGHNT and CDR2 is YYREEE in the germline V gene (reference sequence). The CDR3 runs 14 residues. V gave up 4 bases and J gave up 5 bases, with 15 bases separating them. The DNA of the CDR3 is TGTGCCAGCAGCCAAGGGACGGAATCATATGGCTACACCTTC. It is translated as CASSQGTESYGYTF.